This T cell receptor (beta chain) derives from a study of blood T cell repertoires in COVID-19. Study summary: The cDNA or gDNA used as material had been derived from T cells, B-cell-depleted T cells, or PBMCs.

The CDR3 runs 14 residues. Per germline, CDR1 LNHNV and CDR2 YYDKDF (reference sequence). Trimming shortened V by 8 bases and J by 0 bases, and 11 bases separated the two germline ends. Only a few counts were recorded for this clone. As processed by the authors: The authors estimated nucleated cell counts from reference gene primer amplification. The table came from immunoSEQ multiplex PCR; TCRdb's copy has only in-frame clones and leaves some out. The DNA was the basis for D and trimming; V, J and clone size are from that table. The repertoire holds 270,000 or so clones, with about 85% as singletons.

The source is a human donor in a cohort sampled during active COVID-19. The rearrangement links TRBV15 to TRBJ2-1, with D maybe TRBD2 (5 bases). Sequenced sample: peripheral blood. CDR3 region: CATDAAGSYNEQFF. Written as DNA, the CDR3 is TGTGCCACCGACGCGGCGGGCTCCTACAATGAGCAGTTCTTC.